These 3 T cell receptor beta chains were all obtained from the same sample, sequenced in a study of T cells in localized non-small cell lung cancer. Clones were sequenced by immunoSEQ multiplex PCR, and TCRdb holds only the in-frame ones, with some missing. This table has fewer than 40,000 clones, 87% appearing once. Sequenced here: peripheral blood mononuclear cells, sampled before any cancer treatment. These receptors were collected from a man aged 40 to 69 with stage III lung adenocarcinoma.

The V gene is TRBV19, the J gene TRBJ2-6; possible D gene TRBD1, 6 bases. The V gene lost 9 bases and the J gene lost 1 base, with 13 bases spanning the gap. Looked up from germline, CDR1 is LNHDA and CDR2 is SQIVND (reference sequence). This CDR3 has 15 residues. This chain's CDR3 is CASEQRGSGANVLTF. Written as DNA, the CDR3 is TGTGCCAGCGAGCAGAGGGGGTCTGGGGCCAACGTCCTGACTTTC. Full variable domain (outside the CDR3, taken from reference TRBV19 and TRBJ2-6): DGGITQSPKYLFRKEGQNVTLSCEQNLNHDAMYWYRQDPGQGLRLIYYSQIVNDFQKGDIAEGYSVSREKKESFPLTVTSAQKNPTAFYLCASEQRGSGANVLTFGAGSRLTVL.

The J gene is TRBJ1-2, the V gene TRBV28; no clear D gene. Germline V CDR1 and CDR2: MDHEN, SYDVKM. V was trimmed by 6 bases and J by 0 bases, leaving 5 bases between them. The CDR3 has 12 residues. In nucleotides, the CDR3 is TGTGCCAGCAGGAAAGCTAACTATGGCTACACCTTC. This translates into CASRKANYGYTF.

The V gene is TRBV5-1, the J gene TRBJ2-2, with D possibly TRBD1 on 6 matching bases. Trimming shortened V by 4 bases and J by 0 bases, and 13 bases separated the two germline ends. Germline V gives CDR1 SGHRS, CDR2 YFSETQ. The CDR3 loop spans 16 amino acids. Here the CDR3 reads CASSPTGTTNTGELFF. Here the CDR3 DNA reads TGCGCCAGCAGCCCCACCGGGACAACGAACACCGGGGAGCTGTTTTTT.